The 5 T cell receptor beta chains presented below share a single source sample, sequenced in a study of blood T cell repertoires in COVID-19. TCRdb's copy holds only in-frame clones and misses some; the assay was immunoSEQ multiplex PCR. The table includes some 300,000 clones, about nine tenths detected once. The sample comprised PBMCs or T cells enriched from blood (not recorded which). The receptor source for this set is a man younger than 45 who had recovered from COVID-19.

This clone was seen a few times. The V gene is TRBV18, the J gene TRBJ2-5; the D is unclear. There are 13 residues in the CDR3. Germline-derived CDR1 and CDR2 are KGHSH and LQKENI. The V end lost 2 bases, the J end lost 2 bases, and 6 bases lay between the germline ends. The CDR3 region is CASSPTVQETQYF. For the CDR3, the DNA is TGTGCCAGCTCACCAACTGTACAAGAGACCCAGTACTTC.

The chain is built from TRBV14 and TRBJ1-3, with 7 positions matching TRBD1. Trimming at V came to 2 bases and at J to 2 bases, leaving 3 bases not matched to a gene. The germline V gene has CDR1 SGHDN and CDR2 FVKESK. CDR3 length: 15 residues. The CDR3 bases are TGTGCCAGCAGCCAACACGGACAGGCTGGAAACACCATATATTTT. Translating gives CASSQHGQAGNTIYF.

The chain combines TRBV7-9 with TRBJ1-2, with 8 bases matching TRBD1. Germline CDR1 is SEHNR and CDR2 is FQNEAQ (reference sequence). The CDR3 totals 17 residues. Trimming cost V 5 bases and J 2 bases; bases outside gene matches: 13. The CDR3 DNA is TGTGCCAGCAGCGCCGGGACAGGATATCCGAGAAACTATGGCTACACCTTC. Protein: CASSAGTGYPRNYGYTF.

Here the CDR3 DNA reads TGTGCCAGCAGCCATGCAGCCGCGGACAGGGGGAAAGCTTTCTTT. Protein product: CASSHAAADRGKAFF. The chain is built from TRBV3-1 (or the pseudogene TRBV3-2) and TRBJ1-1; 10 positions match TRBD1. Germline trimming cut 3 bases from V and 9 bases from J; bases unmatched to any gene: 10. Looked up from germline, CDR1 is LGHDT and CDR2 is YNNKEL (reference sequence). The CDR3 is 15 amino acids.

This chain links TRBV7-2 with TRBJ2-7, with 10 bases identical to TRBD2. Trimming cost V 0 bases and J 2 bases; bases outside gene matches: 4. Germline CDR1 reads SGHTA; CDR2 reads FQGNSA. CDR3 size: 16 residues. CDR3 sequence (DNA): TGTGCCAGCAGCTTAGCGAAAGCGGGAGGGACCTACGAGCAGTACTTC. Amino acids: CASSLAKAGGTYEQYF.